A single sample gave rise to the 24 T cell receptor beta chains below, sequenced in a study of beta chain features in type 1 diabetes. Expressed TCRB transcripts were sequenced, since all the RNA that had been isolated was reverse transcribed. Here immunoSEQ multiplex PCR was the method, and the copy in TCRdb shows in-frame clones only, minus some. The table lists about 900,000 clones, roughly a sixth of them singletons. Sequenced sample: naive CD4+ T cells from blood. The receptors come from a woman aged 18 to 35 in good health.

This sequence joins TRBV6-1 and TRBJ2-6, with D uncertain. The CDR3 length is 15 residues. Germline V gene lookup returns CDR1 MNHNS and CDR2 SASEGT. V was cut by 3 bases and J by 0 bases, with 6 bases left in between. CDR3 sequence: CASSELSSGANVLTF. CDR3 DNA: TGTGCCAGCAGTGAGTTAAGCTCTGGGGCCAACGTCCTGACTTTC.

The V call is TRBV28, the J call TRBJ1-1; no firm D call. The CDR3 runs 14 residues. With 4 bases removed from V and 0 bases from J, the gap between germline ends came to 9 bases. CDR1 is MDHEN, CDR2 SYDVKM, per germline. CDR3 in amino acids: CASSSKSMNTEAFF. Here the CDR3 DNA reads TGTGCCAGCAGTTCAAAGAGCATGAACACTGAAGCTTTCTTT.

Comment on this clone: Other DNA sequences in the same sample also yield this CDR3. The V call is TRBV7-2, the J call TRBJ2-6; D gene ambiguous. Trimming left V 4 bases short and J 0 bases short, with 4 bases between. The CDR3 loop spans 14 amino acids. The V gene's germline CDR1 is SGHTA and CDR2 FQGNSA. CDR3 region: CASSSSSGANVLTF. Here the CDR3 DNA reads TGTGCCAGCAGCTCTTCCTCTGGGGCCAACGTCCTGACTTTC.

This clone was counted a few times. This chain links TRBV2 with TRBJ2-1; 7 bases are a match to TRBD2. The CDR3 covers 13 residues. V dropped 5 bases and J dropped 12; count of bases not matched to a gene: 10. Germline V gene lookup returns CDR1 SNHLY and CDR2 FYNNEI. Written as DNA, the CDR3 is TGTGCCAGCAGTCCCAGGACTAGATTTGGGCAGTTCTTC. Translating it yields CASSPRTRFGQFF.

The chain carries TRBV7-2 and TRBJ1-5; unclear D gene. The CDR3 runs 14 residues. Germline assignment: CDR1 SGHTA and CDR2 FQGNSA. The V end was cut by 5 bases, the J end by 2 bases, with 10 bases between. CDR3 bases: TGTGCCAGCAGCCCTGAGGTTGGCAATCAGCCCCAGCATTTT. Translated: CASSPEVGNQPQHF.

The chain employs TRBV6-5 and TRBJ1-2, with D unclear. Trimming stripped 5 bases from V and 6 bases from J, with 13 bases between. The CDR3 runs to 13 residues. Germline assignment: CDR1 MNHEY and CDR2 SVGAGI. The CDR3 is CASSLRQLDGYTF. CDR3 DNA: TGTGCCAGCAGTCTCAGACAACTTGATGGCTACACCTTC.

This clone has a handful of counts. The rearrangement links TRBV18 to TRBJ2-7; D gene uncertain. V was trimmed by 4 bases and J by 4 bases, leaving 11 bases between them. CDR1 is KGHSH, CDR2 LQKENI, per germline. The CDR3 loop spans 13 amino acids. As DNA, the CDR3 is TGTGCCAGCTCACTTGACCGCCTATACGAGCAGTACTTC. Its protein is CASSLDRLYEQYF. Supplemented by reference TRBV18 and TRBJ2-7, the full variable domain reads NAGVMQNPRHLVRRRGQEARLRCSPMKGHSHVYWYRQLPEEGLKFMVYLQKENIIDESGMPKERFSAEFPKEGPSILRIQQVVRGDSAAYFCASSLDRLYEQYFGPGTRLTVT.

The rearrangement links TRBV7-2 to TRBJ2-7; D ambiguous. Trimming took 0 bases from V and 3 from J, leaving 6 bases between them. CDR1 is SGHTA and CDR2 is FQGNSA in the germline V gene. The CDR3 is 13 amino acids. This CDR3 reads CASSLARRYEQYF. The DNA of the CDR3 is TGTGCCAGCAGCTTAGCGCGGCGCTACGAGCAGTACTTC.

CDR3 in amino acids: CAIRGRSYNEQFF. In DNA form, the CDR3 reads TGTGCCATCAGGGGGCGATCCTACAATGAGCAGTTCTTC. This chain links TRBV10-3 with TRBJ2-1, with a possible D match to TRBD1 (5 bases). Germline lookup yields CDR1 ENHRY and CDR2 SYGVKD. The CDR3 has 13 residues. V gave up 6 bases and J gave up 1 base, with 7 bases separating them.

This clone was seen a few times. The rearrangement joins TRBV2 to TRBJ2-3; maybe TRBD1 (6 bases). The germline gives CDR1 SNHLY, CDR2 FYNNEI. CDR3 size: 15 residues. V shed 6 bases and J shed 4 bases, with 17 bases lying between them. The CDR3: CASSGNRVSADTQYF. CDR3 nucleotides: TGTGCCAGCAGCGGGAACAGGGTGTCCGCAGATACGCAGTATTTT.

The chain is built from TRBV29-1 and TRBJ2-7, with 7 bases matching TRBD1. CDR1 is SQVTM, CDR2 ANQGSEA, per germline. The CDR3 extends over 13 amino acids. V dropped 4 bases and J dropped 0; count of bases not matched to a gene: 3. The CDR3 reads CSVGQGLSYEQYF. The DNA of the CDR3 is TGCAGCGTTGGACAGGGCCTCTCCTACGAGCAGTACTTC.

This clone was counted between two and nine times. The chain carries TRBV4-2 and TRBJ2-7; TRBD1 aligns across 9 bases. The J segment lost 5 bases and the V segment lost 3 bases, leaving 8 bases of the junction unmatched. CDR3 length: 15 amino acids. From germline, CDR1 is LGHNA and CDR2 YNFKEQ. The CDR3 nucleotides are TGTGCCAGCAGCCAGGCGAGGGGACAGGGTGACGAGCAGTACTTC. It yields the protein CASSQARGQGDEQYF.

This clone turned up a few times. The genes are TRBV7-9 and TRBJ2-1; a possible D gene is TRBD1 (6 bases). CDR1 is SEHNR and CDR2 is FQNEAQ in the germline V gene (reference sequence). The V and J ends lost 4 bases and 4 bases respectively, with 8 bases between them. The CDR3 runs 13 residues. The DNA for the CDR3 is TGTGCCAGCAGCTCGGGACAATACAATGAGCAGTTCTTC. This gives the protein CASSSGQYNEQFF.

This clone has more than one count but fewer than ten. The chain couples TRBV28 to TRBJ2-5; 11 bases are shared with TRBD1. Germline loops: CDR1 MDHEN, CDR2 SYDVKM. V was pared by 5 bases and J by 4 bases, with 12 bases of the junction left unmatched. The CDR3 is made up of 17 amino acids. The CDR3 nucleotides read TGTGCCAGCAGTATATTAACCGGGACAGGGGGAAGAGAGACCCAGTACTTC. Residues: CASSILTGTGGRETQYF.

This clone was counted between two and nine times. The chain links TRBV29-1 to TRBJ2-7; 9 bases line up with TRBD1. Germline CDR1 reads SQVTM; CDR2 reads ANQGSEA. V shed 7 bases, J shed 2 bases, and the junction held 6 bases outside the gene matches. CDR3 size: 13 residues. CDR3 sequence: CSAGQGRAYEQYF. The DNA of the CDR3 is TGCAGCGCCGGACAGGGGAGGGCCTACGAGCAGTACTTC.

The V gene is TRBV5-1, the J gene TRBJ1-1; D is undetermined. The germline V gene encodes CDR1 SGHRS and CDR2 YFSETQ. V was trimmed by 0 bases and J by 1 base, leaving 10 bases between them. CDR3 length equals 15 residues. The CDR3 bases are TGCGCCAGCAGCTTGGACGTAAGTGGGAACACTGAAGCTTTCTTT. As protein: CASSLDVSGNTEAFF.

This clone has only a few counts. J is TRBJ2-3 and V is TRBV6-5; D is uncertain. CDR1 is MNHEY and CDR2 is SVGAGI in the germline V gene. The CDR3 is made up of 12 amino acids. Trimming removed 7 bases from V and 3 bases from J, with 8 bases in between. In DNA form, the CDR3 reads TGTGCCAGCACCCTTCGGACAGATACGCAGTATTTT. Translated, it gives CASTLRTDTQYF.

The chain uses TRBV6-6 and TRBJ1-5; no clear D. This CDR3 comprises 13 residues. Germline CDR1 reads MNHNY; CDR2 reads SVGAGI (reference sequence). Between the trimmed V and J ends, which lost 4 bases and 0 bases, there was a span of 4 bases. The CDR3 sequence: CASSLDSNQPQHF. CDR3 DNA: TGTGCCAGCAGTTTGGATAGCAATCAGCCCCAGCATTTT.

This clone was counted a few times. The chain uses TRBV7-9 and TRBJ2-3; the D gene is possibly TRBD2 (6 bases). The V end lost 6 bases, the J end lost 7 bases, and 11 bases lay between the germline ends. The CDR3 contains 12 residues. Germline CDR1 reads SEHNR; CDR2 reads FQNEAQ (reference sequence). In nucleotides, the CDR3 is TGTGCCAGCAGTTGGGACTCTCATACGCAGTATTTT. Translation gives CASSWDSHTQYF.

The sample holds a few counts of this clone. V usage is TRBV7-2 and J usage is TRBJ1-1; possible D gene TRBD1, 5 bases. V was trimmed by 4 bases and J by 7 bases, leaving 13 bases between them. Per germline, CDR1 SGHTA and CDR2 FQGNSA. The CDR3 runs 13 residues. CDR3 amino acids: CASSSSSGFEAFF. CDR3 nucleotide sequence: TGTGCCAGCAGCTCGAGCTCAGGGTTTGAAGCTTTCTTT.

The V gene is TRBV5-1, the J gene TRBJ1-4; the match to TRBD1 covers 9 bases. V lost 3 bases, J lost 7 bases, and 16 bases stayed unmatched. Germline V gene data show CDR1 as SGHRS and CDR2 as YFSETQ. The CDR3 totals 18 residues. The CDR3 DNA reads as TGCGCCAGCAGCTCGGCCACTGTCGCCGGGACAGGGCTTGAAAAACTGTTTTTT. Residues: CASSSATVAGTGLEKLFF. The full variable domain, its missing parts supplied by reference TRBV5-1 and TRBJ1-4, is KAGVTQTPRYLIKTRGQQVTLSCSPISGHRSVSWYQQTPGQGLQFLFEYFSETQRNKGNFPGRFSGRQFSNSRSEMNVSTLELGDSALYLCASSSATVAGTGLEKLFFGSGTQLSVL.

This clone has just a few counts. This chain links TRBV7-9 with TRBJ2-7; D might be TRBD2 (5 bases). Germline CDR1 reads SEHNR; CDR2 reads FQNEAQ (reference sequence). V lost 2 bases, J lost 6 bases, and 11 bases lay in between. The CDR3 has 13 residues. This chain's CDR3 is CASSLIIGSEQYF. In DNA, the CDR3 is TGTGCCAGCAGCTTAATCATTGGGAGCGAGCAGTACTTC.

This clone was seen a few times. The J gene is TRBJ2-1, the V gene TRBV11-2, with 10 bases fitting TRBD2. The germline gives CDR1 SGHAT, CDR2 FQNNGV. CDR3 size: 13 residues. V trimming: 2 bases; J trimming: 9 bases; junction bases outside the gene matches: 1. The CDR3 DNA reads TGTGCCAGCAGCTTACCTAGCGGGAGTGAGCAGTTCTTC. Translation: CASSLPSGSEQFF.

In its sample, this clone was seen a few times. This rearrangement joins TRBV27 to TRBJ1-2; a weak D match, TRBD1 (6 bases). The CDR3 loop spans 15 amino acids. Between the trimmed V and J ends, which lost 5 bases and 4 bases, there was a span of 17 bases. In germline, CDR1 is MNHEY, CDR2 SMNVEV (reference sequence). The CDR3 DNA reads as TGTGCCAGCAGTCGCCTCCCCGGGACATCCTATGGCTACACCTTC. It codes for CASSRLPGTSYGYTF.